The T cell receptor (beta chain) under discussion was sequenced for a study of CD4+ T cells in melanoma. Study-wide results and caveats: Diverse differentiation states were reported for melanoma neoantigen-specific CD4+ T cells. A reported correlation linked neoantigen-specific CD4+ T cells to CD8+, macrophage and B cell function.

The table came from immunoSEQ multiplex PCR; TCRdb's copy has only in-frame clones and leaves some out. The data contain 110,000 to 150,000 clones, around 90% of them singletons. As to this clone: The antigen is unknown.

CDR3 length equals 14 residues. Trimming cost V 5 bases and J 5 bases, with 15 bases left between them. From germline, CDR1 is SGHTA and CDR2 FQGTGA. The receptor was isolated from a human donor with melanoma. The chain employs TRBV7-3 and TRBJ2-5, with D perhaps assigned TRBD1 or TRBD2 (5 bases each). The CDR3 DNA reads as TGTGCCAGCAGCCCCCGGGGCCGAGGGGAGACCCAGTACTTC. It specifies CASSPRGRGETQYF.